The 23 T cell receptor beta chains in this list originate from one sample, sequenced in a study of blood T cell repertoires in COVID-19 (dated by TCRdb to 2018 to 2021). Library generation was performed with the immunoSEQ multiplex PCR assay. The table was pulled from immuneACCESS by TCRdb, which kept in-frame rearrangements only. Such tables lose some clones; where checked, under half of the loss comes from unresolved V genes, and the rest has no known cause. For this sample there are fewer than 250,000 clones; 83% appear just once. 3.6% of the sample is in the top ten clones. Source material: PBMCs or T cells enriched from blood (not recorded which). All receptors derive from a woman between 40 and 50 years old who had been exposed to COVID-19.

The V gene is TRBV28, the J gene TRBJ1-3, with D possibly matching TRBD1 (6 bases). The CDR3 loop spans 14 amino acids. Per germline, CDR1 MDHEN and CDR2 SYDVKM. With 6 bases removed from V and 0 bases from J, the gap between germline ends came to 9 bases. The CDR3 nucleotides are TGTGCCAGCAGCGGACAGCCCTCTGGAAACACCATATATTTT. This translates into CASSGQPSGNTIYF.

This clone was seen only a few times. This chain joins TRBV6-2 or TRBV6-3 and TRBJ1-1; 7 bases map to TRBD1. This CDR3 region has 14 residues. Germline CDR1 MNHEY, CDR2 SVGEGT. After removal of 2 bases from V and 3 bases from J, the junction contained 3 bases not matched to a gene. CDR3 DNA sequence: TGTGCCAGCAGTTACCGACAGGGAGACACTGAAGCTTTCTTT. Protein: CASSYRQGDTEAFF.

V is TRBV6-2 or TRBV6-3 and J is TRBJ2-1, with D perhaps matching TRBD2 (5 bases). V was cut by 2 bases and J by 0 bases, with 11 bases left in between. The CDR3 loop spans 16 amino acids. Germline assignment: CDR1 MNHEY and CDR2 SVGEGT. CDR3 amino acids: CASSYQAVSSYNEQFF. The CDR3, as DNA: TGTGCCAGCAGTTACCAAGCGGTTAGCTCCTACAATGAGCAGTTCTTC.

In nucleotides, the CDR3 is TGTGCCAGCAGCTCGGCGGGACAGGAAGCTTTCTTT. Translating gives CASSSAGQEAFF. The chain carries TRBV7-9 and TRBJ1-1; 7 nucleotides match TRBD1. Germline loops: CDR1 SEHNR, CDR2 FQNEAQ (reference sequence). J was trimmed by 8 bases and V by 4 bases; bases with no gene match: 4. CDR3 length equals 12 residues.

The gene calls are TRBV9 and TRBJ2-1, with TRBD2 as a possible D gene (7 bases). Trimming took 3 bases from V and 6 from J, leaving 16 bases between them. The CDR3 is 15 amino acids. Looked up from germline, CDR1 is SGDLS and CDR2 is YYNGEE. This CDR3 reads CASSEGGGLLNEQFF. The CDR3 DNA follows: TGTGCCAGCAGCGAGGGCGGGGGCCTCCTCAATGAGCAGTTCTTC.

CDR3 bases: TGTGCCACCAGTGATTCGGGACAGGGAAAGGTGGAGACCCAGTACTTC. Its translation is CATSDSGQGKVETQYF. V and J are TRBV24-1 and TRBJ2-5; 9 nucleotides align to TRBD1. After removal of 2 bases from V and 5 bases from J, the junction contained 8 bases not matched to a gene. This CDR3 is 16 amino acids long. The germline V gene encodes CDR1 KGHDR and CDR2 SFDVKD.

CDR3 coding DNA: TGTGCCAGCAGCTTAGTTGGTGGGGGGGCTCAAGAGACCCAGTACTTC. It codes for CASSLVGGGAQETQYF. V usage is TRBV7-2 and J usage is TRBJ2-5; the D gene is possibly TRBD2 (7 bases). Germline V lookup: CDR1 SGHTA, CDR2 FQGNSA. V lost 1 base and J 2 bases, leaving 14 bases between the germline ends. The CDR3 has 16 residues.

The rearrangement uses TRBV28 and TRBJ1-1; D is perhaps TRBD1 (5 bases). The CDR3 extends over 17 amino acids. The V gene lost 5 bases and the J gene lost 7 bases, with 26 bases spanning the gap. Germline CDR1 reads MDHEN; CDR2 reads SYDVKM. CDR3 in amino acids: CASSPPQAHFSRSEAFF. CDR3 bases: TGTGCCAGCAGTCCCCCACAGGCGCACTTCAGCCGCAGTGAAGCTTTCTTT.

Remarks on this clone: Other DNA sequences in this sample translate to the same CDR3. The V and J genes are TRBV18 and TRBJ1-5; tentative D call: TRBD1 (5 bases). CDR1 is KGHSH, CDR2 LQKENI, per germline. The length of the CDR3 is 13 residues. The V and J ends lost 1 base and 5 bases respectively, with 6 bases between them. Here the CDR3 reads CASSPLGDQPQHF. The CDR3, as DNA: TGTGCCAGCTCACCACTAGGGGATCAGCCCCAGCATTTT.

This chain joins TRBV4-1 and TRBJ2-3; no definite D call. Germline lookup yields CDR1 MGHRA and CDR2 YSYEKL. Deletions cut 1 base from V and 4 bases from J, with 9 bases between. This CDR3 spans 14 amino acids. In DNA form, the CDR3 reads TGCGCCAGCAGCCAAGCACATCAGGCAGATACGCAGTATTTT. The encoded protein is CASSQAHQADTQYF.

This clone has only a few counts. This chain links TRBV4-1 with TRBJ1-2; D is unclear. Germline V gene data show CDR1 as MGHRA and CDR2 as YSYEKL. The CDR3 has 12 amino acids. The ends were cut back, 5 bases at V and 2 bases at J, with 6 bases in the middle. The CDR3 DNA reads TGCGCCAGCAGCGGCAGGAACTATGGCTACACCTTC. As protein: CASSGRNYGYTF.

The chain uses TRBV11-2 and TRBJ2-5, with TRBD2 identical over 9 bases. Trimming took 5 bases from V and 2 from J; bases not matched to a gene: 9. There are 16 residues in the CDR3. Germline lookup yields CDR1 SGHAT and CDR2 FQNNGV. The CDR3 here is CASSPRLAARQETQYF. In DNA, the CDR3 is TGTGCCAGCAGCCCCCGACTAGCGGCAAGGCAAGAGACCCAGTACTTC.

This clone showed up many times. This chain connects TRBV7-9 to TRBJ2-2, with TRBD2 as a possible D gene (5 bases). CDR1 is SEHNR, CDR2 FQNEAQ, per germline (reference sequence). Deletions cut 3 bases from V and 10 bases from J, with 9 bases between. CDR3 length: 12 residues. The CDR3, as DNA: TGTGCCAGCAGCTTCGGACTCGTGGAGCTGTTTTTT. This encodes CASSFGLVELFF.

The chain employs TRBV6-1 and TRBJ2-1; D perhaps matches TRBD2 (5 bases). The length of the CDR3 is 14 residues. Germline loops: CDR1 MNHNS, CDR2 SASEGT. V lost 1 base to trimming and J lost 5 bases, with 9 bases between them. CDR3 protein: CASSEDPRDNEQFF. As DNA, the CDR3 is TGTGCCAGCAGTGAAGACCCGCGGGACAATGAGCAGTTCTTC.

To note about this clone: Different DNA sequences within this sample yield the same CDR3. V usage is TRBV5-1 and J usage is TRBJ2-7; a possible D gene is TRBD1 (6 bases). This CDR3 region has 14 residues. Per the germline V gene, CDR1 is SGHRS and CDR2 is YFSETQ. V lost 0 bases and J 0 bases, leaving 7 bases between the germline ends. DNA of the CDR3: TGCGCCAGCAGCTTGGAACAGGGCTCCTACGAGCAGTACTTC. Encoded protein: CASSLEQGSYEQYF. Full variable domain (missing parts from reference TRBV5-1 and TRBJ2-7): KAGVTQTPRYLIKTRGQQVTLSCSPISGHRSVSWYQQTPGQGLQFLFEYFSETQRNKGNFPGRFSGRQFSNSRSEMNVSTLELGDSALYLCASSLEQGSYEQYFGPGTRLTVT.

The rearrangement links TRBV5-1 to TRBJ1-4; 9 bases line up with TRBD1. Germline V CDR1 and CDR2: SGHRS, YFSETQ. V shed 0 bases, J shed 6 bases, and the junction held 3 bases outside the gene matches. This CDR3 spans 15 amino acids. CDR3 DNA sequence: TGCGCCAGCAGCTTGGCGACAGGGGGAGATGAAAAACTGTTTTTT. Amino acid sequence: CASSLATGGDEKLFF.

V is TRBV6-2 or TRBV6-3 and J is TRBJ2-5, with D tentatively TRBD1 (5 bases). Per germline, CDR1 MNHEY and CDR2 SVGEGT. The CDR3 is 15 residues long. Trimming pared 4 bases from V and 1 base from J, leaving 13 bases between. CDR3 nucleotide sequence: TGTGCCAGCAGTTTGGGGTTGACAGCCCAAGAGACCCAGTACTTC. Translation: CASSLGLTAQETQYF.

The chain recombines TRBV5-4 with TRBJ2-3; 10 bases map to TRBD2. The CDR3 consists of 14 residues. V trimming: 10 bases; J trimming: 1 base; junction bases outside the gene matches: 6. Germline-derived CDR1 and CDR2 are SGHNT and YYREEE (reference sequence). The CDR3 DNA reads TGTGCCTTTCCCCTAGCGGGGGGCACAGATACGCAGTATTTT. Protein product: CAFPLAGGTDTQYF. The full variable domain, in which reference TRBV5-4 and TRBJ2-3 provide the parts outside the CDR3, is ETGVTQSPTHLIKTRGQQVTLRCSSQSGHNTVSWYQQALGQGPQFIFQYYREEENGRGNFPPRFSGLQFPNYSSELNVNALELDDSALYLCAFPLAGGTDTQYFGPGTRLTVL.

The chain has TRBV29-1 and TRBJ1-5, with 8 bases identical to TRBD1. The J segment lost 4 bases and the V segment lost 4 bases, leaving 15 bases of the junction unmatched. Germline CDR1 and CDR2: SQVTM and ANQGSEA. This CDR3 comprises 17 residues. The CDR3 DNA is TGCAGCGTTGTAGCGGGGGCAGGGGGCGGTGGTAATCAGCCCCAGCATTTT. Translating gives CSVVAGAGGGGNQPQHF. Full variable domain (rest looked up from reference TRBV29-1 and TRBJ1-5): SAVISQKPSRDICQRGTSLTIQCQVDSQVTMMFWYRQQPGQSLTLIATANQGSEATYESGFVIDKFPISRPNLTFSTLTVSNMSPEDSSIYLCSVVAGAGGGGNQPQHFGDGTRLSIL.

The chain is built from TRBV2 and TRBJ2-7, with D maybe TRBD1 (5 bases). This CDR3 comprises 13 residues. The germline V gene encodes CDR1 SNHLY and CDR2 FYNNEI. Trimming pared 7 bases from V and 3 bases from J, leaving 13 bases between. The CDR3 nucleotides read TGTGCCAGCACAACAGGTCCCTTCTACGAGCAGTACTTC. It encodes CASTTGPFYEQYF.

J is TRBJ2-3 and V is TRBV29-1, with no clear D. From germline, CDR1 is SQVTM and CDR2 ANQGSEA. V lost 6 bases and J 5 bases, leaving 9 bases between the germline ends. The CDR3 consists of 11 residues. CDR3 sequence: CSVDLGDTQYF. The CDR3 bases are TGCAGCGTCGACTTGGGAGATACGCAGTATTTT.

CDR3 coding DNA: TGTGCCAGCAGCCCCCTTGCGACTATTAACTATGGCTACACCTTC. It is translated as CASSPLATINYGYTF. The chain is built from TRBV14 and TRBJ1-2, with D unclear. The CDR3 sequence is 15 residues long. V dropped 4 bases and J dropped 1 base, with 13 bases sitting between them. Germline CDR1 reads SGHDN; CDR2 reads FVKESK. The variable domain in full, with the rest retrieved from reference TRBV14 and TRBJ1-2, is EAGVTQFPSHSVIEKGQTVTLRCDPISGHDNLYWYRRVMGKEIKFLLHFVKESKQDESGMPNNRFLAERTGGTYSTLKVQPAELEDSGVYFCASSPLATINYGYTFGSGTRLTVV.

V usage is TRBV6-5 and J usage is TRBJ1-2, with 7 positions matching TRBD1. Germline-derived CDR1 and CDR2 are MNHEY and SVGAGI. V gave up 5 bases and J gave up 4 bases; unmatched junction bases: 7. The CDR3 loop spans 14 amino acids. CDR3 sequence: CASSPPGDSYGYTF. In DNA form, the CDR3 reads TGTGCCAGCAGTCCGCCCGGGGACAGCTATGGCTACACCTTC.